The T cell receptor (beta chain) under discussion was sequenced for a study of TIL therapy for anti-PD-1-resistant metastatic lung cancer. Study-level findings and limits: Infused TIL clonotypes partially replaced the baseline blood repertoire, then decayed over months.

Time point defined: pre-treatment sample, taken before nivolumab and TIL therapy. Sequencing used immunoSEQ v3. Sequencing depth was approximately 2 million read pairs for survey level, 5-6 million for deep. The table came from immunoSEQ multiplex PCR; TCRdb's copy has only in-frame clones and leaves some out. The sample comprises about 36,000 clones, about 70% of which are singletons, and 4.5% to 6% rests with the top ten. The CDR3 is 16 amino acids. In germline, CDR1 is LNHDA, CDR2 SQIVND (reference sequence). The junction had 5 bases not matched to a gene; V was cut back by 3 bases and J by 3 bases. Turning to this clone: What it recognizes is unknown.

This receptor was identified in a person aged 25-79 years with non-small cell lung cancer. This chain uses TRBV19 with TRBJ2-2, with 9 bases lining up with TRBD2. The sequences come from blood, collected at baseline. CDR3 nucleotide sequence: TGTGCCAGTAGTATTCGAGCTAGCGGGGACACCGGGGAGCTGTTTTTT. Amino acid sequence: CASSIRASGDTGELFF.